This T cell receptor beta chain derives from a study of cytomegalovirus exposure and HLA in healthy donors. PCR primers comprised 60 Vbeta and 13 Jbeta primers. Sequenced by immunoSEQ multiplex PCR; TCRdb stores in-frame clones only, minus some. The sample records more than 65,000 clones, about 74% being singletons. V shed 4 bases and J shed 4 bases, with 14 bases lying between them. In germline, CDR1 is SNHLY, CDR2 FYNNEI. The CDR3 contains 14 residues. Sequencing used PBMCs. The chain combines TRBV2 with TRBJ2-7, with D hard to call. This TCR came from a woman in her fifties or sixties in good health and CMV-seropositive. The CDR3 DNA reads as TGTGCCAGCAGTGCCGATCGGCGGTATTACGAGCAGTACTTC. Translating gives CASSADRRYYEQYF. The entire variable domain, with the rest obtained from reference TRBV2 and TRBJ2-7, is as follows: EPEVTQTPSHQVTQMGQEVILRCVPISNHLYFYWYRQILGQKVEFLVSFYNNEISEKSEIFDDQFSVERPDGSNFTLKIRSTKLEDSAMYFCASSADRRYYEQYFGPGTRLTVT.